These T cell receptor beta chains were read from a single sample in a study of blood T cell repertoires in COVID-19. Generated by immunoSEQ multiplex PCR, the TCRdb table keeps only in-frame clones and is missing some. This table holds 110,000 to 150,000 clones, roughly 80% found once. The sample consisted of PBMCs or T cells enriched from blood (not recorded which). The receptors stem from a woman in her thirties or forties who had recovered from COVID-19. The conserved cysteine and the conserved F or W are not part of the CDR3 here.

J,length,V,CDR3
TRBJ2-5,12,TRBV2,ASKLAGGAETQY
TRBJ2-6,11,TRBV12-3/TRBV12-4,ASQGSGANVLT
TRBJ2-1,14,TRBV5-6,ASSQPPGQGAYEQF
TRBJ1-1,12,TRBV5-6,ASTLWSQNTEAF
TRBJ1-1,12,TRBV7-9,ASSLDRAGTEAF
TRBJ2-2,13,TRBV7-9,ASSPAGELVGELF
TRBJ1-2,13,TRBV3-1/TRBV3-2,ASSQGGGSSYGYT
TRBJ2-2,14,TRBV4-1,ASSQALAGPAGELF
TRBJ2-2,13,TRBV19,ASSISRGSAGELF
TRBJ1-2,10,TRBV5-1,ASSLDSRGYT
TRBJ1-4,14,TRBV11-2,ASSPQDGATNEKLF
TRBJ2-5,13,TRBV7-6,ASSLSGLAAETQY
TRBJ2-7,12,TRBV5-6,ASSWRAPTYEQY
TRBJ1-4,12,TRBV30,AWSPGGPNEKLF
TRBJ1-3,15,TRBV7-8,ASSLRGQAGTGNTIY
TRBJ1-2,16,TRBV5-6,ASSKRWMGTTGRYGYT
TRBJ2-5,10,TRBV19,ASSISGETQY
TRBJ2-3,13,TRBV29-1,SAGTSGIEGDTQY
TRBJ2-2,15,TRBV9,ASSGPRGGPNTGELF
TRBJ2-3,14,TRBV15,ATSRERGGGTDTQY
TRBJ1-4,12,TRBV29-1,SVLDRATNEKLF
TRBJ2-1,16,TRBV2,ASSSLPGQGSSYNEQF
TRBJ1-1,15,TRBV10-3,AISESAWGGKNTEAF
TRBJ1-2,10,TRBV6-2/TRBV6-3,ASSLAVRDYT
TRBJ2-2,12,TRBV5-5,ASSPGITTGELF
TRBJ2-3,11,TRBV11-3,ASSVWTGDTQY
TRBJ2-7,14,TRBV19,ASSASRDRGRYEQY
TRBJ2-1,14,TRBV28,ASSVSGGDSYNEQF
TRBJ1-2,11,TRBV15,ATSRDRSYGYT
TRBJ1-2,14,TRBV19,ASSITGTGDRDGYT
TRBJ2-7,12,TRBV5-1,ASSFGLGHYEQY
TRBJ2-5,16,TRBV6-1,ASSASGEKRGGPGTQY
TRBJ2-7,13,TRBV9,ASSSGQGANDEQY
TRBJ1-2,12,TRBV3-1/TRBV3-2,ASSQRNFNYGYT
TRBJ2-3,11,TRBV9,ASSVVGTDTQY
TRBJ2-5,13,TRBV27,ASSLSRDPRETQY
TRBJ1-3,12,TRBV11-2,ASSLHVSGNTIY
TRBJ2-1,14,TRBV11-2,ASSLEGWSSYNEQF
TRBJ1-1,10,TRBV5-4,ASSWTGDEAF
TRBJ1-3,12,TRBV2,ASRKDRPGNTIY
TRBJ1-2,12,TRBV15,ATSEDRGQEGYT
TRBJ2-1,9,TRBV28,ASSLYAEQF
TRBJ1-2,14,TRBV4-2,ASSQESTGPNYGYT
TRBJ1-1,11,TRBV5-1,ASSLALGAEAF